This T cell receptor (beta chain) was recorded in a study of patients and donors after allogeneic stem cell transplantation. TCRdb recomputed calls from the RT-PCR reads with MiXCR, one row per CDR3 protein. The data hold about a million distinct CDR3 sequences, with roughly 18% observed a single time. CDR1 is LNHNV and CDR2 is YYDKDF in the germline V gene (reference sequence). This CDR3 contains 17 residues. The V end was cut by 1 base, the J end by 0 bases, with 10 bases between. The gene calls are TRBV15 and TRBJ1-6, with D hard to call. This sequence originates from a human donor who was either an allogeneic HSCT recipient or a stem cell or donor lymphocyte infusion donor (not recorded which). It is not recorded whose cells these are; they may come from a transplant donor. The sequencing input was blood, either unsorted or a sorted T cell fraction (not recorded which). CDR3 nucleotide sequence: TGTGCCACCAGCAGAGCGGTCCCGGGCTCCTATAATTCACCCCTCCACTTT. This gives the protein CATSRAVPGSYNSPLHF. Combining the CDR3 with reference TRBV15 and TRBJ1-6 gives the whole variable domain DAMVIQNPRYQVTQFGKPVTLSCSQTLNHNVMYWYQQKSSQAPKLLFHYYDKDFNNEADTPDNFQSRRPNTSFCFLDIRSPGLGDTAMYLCATSRAVPGSYNSPLHFGNGTRLTVT.